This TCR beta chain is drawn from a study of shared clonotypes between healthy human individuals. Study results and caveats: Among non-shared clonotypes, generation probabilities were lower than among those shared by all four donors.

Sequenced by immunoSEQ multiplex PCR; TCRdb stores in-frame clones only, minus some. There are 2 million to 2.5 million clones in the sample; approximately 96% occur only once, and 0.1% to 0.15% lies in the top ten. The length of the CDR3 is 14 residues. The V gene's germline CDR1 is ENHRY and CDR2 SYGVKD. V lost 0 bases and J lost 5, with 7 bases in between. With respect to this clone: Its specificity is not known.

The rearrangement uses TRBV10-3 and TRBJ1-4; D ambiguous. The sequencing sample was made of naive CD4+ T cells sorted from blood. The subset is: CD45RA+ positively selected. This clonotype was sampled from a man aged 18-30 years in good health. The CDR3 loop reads CAISESQFNEKLFF. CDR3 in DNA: TGTGCCATCAGTGAGTCGCAGTTCAATGAAAAACTGTTTTTT.